One TCR beta chain is described in this entry. This receptor's antigen is unknown. No base quality information exists; no much larger clone differs at one position. This sample was taken from a study of blood T cell repertoires in COVID-19 (dated by TCRdb to 2020 to 2022). Regarding the research as a whole: The collaborator samples originated in the United States, Italy and Spain and spanned the acute and convalescent phases of COVID-19. Where available, HLA class I and class II types were taken from metadata supplied by the sample provider and were not determined by assay-based typing. The samples were drawn from the first 160 participants of the ongoing ImmuneRACE study and from 950 to 1,500 subjects provided by 6 global collaborators. Sample metadata almost always included a de-identified subject ID, COVID-19 status, age in years and sex. The repertoires were released in a freely available public database intended as a resource for research on the immune response to SARS-CoV-2. Subjects who had been exposed to COVID-19, were actively infected with it, or had recovered from it provided the deeply sampled blood TCRbeta repertoires that made up the dataset. The prospective study material was composed of cDNA or gDNA derived from T cells, B-cell-depleted T cells, or PBMCs.

V is pruned by 7 bases and J by 10 bases, leaving 9 bases of the junction without a gene match. The CDR3 goes from the cysteine to the phenylalanine over 13 residues. Only the CDR3 DNA is retained, 39 bases long and in frame from the first base. The collaborating institutions used their own protocols to collect whole blood in K2EDTA tubes. For TCRbeta analysis, collaborators shipped samples as frozen whole blood, isolated PBMCs, or DNA extracted from either of those sample types. The immunoSEQ Assay, a bias-controlled multiplex PCR, was used to amplify TCRbeta CDR3 regions from genomic DNA. As for the original processing: The number of nucleated cells in each sample was estimated by amplification of reference gene primers within the assay. To quantify the absolute abundance of each unique TCRbeta CDR3 rearrangement, sequence reads were collapsed and filtered. For each sample, productive Simpson clonality was calculated by taking the square root of Simpson's diversity index across productive rearrangements. The clones in this table, taken by TCRdb from immuneACCESS, are in-frame only. Not every clone is retained; where verified, under half of the shortfall comes from an unresolved V gene, and the cause of the rest is unknown. V and J calls and clone size are copied from that table; D and trimming were computed from the DNA. Across this sample there are 70,000 to 85,000 clones, with more than 80% seen only once. 15% of the sample comes from the top ten.

Results and caveats for the whole study, not just this receptor: The amount of clinical and demographic metadata varied by source and participant and was provided uncurated.

Recombination linked TRBV12-3 or TRBV12-4 to TRBJ1-4; 7 junctional bases match TRBD1. The receptor was derived from a woman of 80 years or more with acute or convalescent COVID-19. Sequenced material: peripheral blood. The bases read TGTGCCAGCACCCCGACAGGGTTGGGAAAACTGTTTTTT. Its translation is CASTPTGLGKLFF.